Below are 20 T cell receptor beta chains sequenced from a single sample in a study of T cell responses to AZD1222 COVID-19 vaccine. Clones were read by immunoSEQ multiplex PCR, and TCRdb kept only the in-frame ones, dropping some. The sample shows some 64,000 clones, around 84% of them seen only once. The starting material was peripheral blood, obtained on day 0 of AZD1222 vaccination. The origin of the receptors is an adult in good health.

CDR3 DNA: TGCGCCAGCAGTTCGGGACTAACCAATCAGCCCCAGCATTTT. Its protein is CASSSGLTNQPQHF. The chain employs TRBV5-1 and TRBJ1-5, with D perhaps matching TRBD1 (5 bases). The CDR3 has 14 amino acids. Germline V gene lookup returns CDR1 SGHRS and CDR2 YFSETQ. The ends were cut back, 5 bases at V and 3 bases at J, with 12 bases in the middle.

The CDR3 DNA reads as TGCGCCAGCAGCCCAACCCCGGGACAGGGGGGGGCCGGGGAGCTGTTTTTT. It yields the protein CASSPTPGQGGAGELFF. V and J are TRBV4-3 and TRBJ2-2, with 11 bases lining up with TRBD1. V shed 4 bases and J 6 bases; nucleotides not matched to a gene: 10. The CDR3 runs to 17 residues. Germline V CDR1 and CDR2: LGHNA, YSLEER.

Only a few counts were recorded for this clone. The gene calls are TRBV2 and TRBJ2-1; D is undetermined. V was clipped by 11 bases and J by 8 bases, with 22 bases between them. The CDR3 contains 14 residues. Germline V gene sequence: CDR1 SNHLY, CDR2 FYNNEI. This CDR3 is CAGAFGSPDYEQFF. The DNA of the CDR3 is TGTGCCGGAGCCTTCGGGTCACCAGACTATGAGCAGTTCTTC.

In this sample, this clone turned up once. The chain is built from TRBV7-8 and TRBJ2-3, with D tentatively TRBD2 (5 bases). This CDR3 has 13 amino acids. Germline V gives CDR1 SGHVS, CDR2 FQNEAQ. The germline V and J ends were trimmed by 0 bases and 6 bases, with 7 bases remaining between them. CDR3 in amino acids: CASSLARGDTQYF. CDR3 DNA: TGTGCCAGCAGCTTAGCGCGAGGGGATACGCAGTATTTT. The full variable domain, its missing parts supplied by reference TRBV7-8 and TRBJ2-3, is GAGVSQSPRYKVAKRGQDVALRCDPISGHVSLFWYQQALGQGPEFLTYFQNEAQLDKSGLPSDRFFAERPEGSVSTLKIQRTQQEDSAVYLCASSLARGDTQYFGPGTRLTVL.

The rearrangement uses TRBV4-1 and TRBJ1-1; D is undetermined. V lost 0 bases and J lost 6, with 8 bases in between. The CDR3 is made up of 13 amino acids. Per the germline V gene, CDR1 is MGHRA and CDR2 is YSYEKL. CDR3 loop: CASSQDSRSEAFF. Here the CDR3 DNA reads TGCGCCAGCAGCCAAGATTCCCGTTCTGAAGCTTTCTTT.

V usage is TRBV4-3 and J usage is TRBJ2-7; D could derive from TRBD1 or TRBD2 (6 bases each). The V and J ends lost 4 bases and 7 bases respectively, with 17 bases between them. In germline, CDR1 is LGHNA, CDR2 YSLEER. The CDR3 is 14 residues long. Written as DNA, the CDR3 is TGCGCCAGCAGCCGAATCCTGGGGGGCCGGGAGCAGTACTTC. Translated, it gives CASSRILGGREQYF.

V usage is TRBV4-3 and J usage is TRBJ1-3; D not certain. The CDR3 spans 15 residues. The germline V and J ends were trimmed by 4 bases and 2 bases, with 12 bases remaining between them. CDR1 is LGHNA and CDR2 is YSLEER in the germline V gene. CDR3: CASSPSRAPGNTIYF. In nucleotides, the CDR3 is TGCGCCAGCAGCCCTTCTAGGGCCCCTGGAAACACCATATATTTT.

The genes are TRBV9 and TRBJ1-4; 8 nucleotides agree with TRBD1. The CDR3 contains 17 residues. V lost 0 bases to trimming and J lost 3 bases; unmatched junction nucleotides: 7. Per the germline V gene, CDR1 is SGDLS and CDR2 is YYNGEE. The CDR3 protein is CASSVGAGGASNEKLFF. The CDR3 DNA sequence: TGTGCCAGCAGCGTAGGCGCAGGGGGCGCATCTAATGAAAAACTGTTTTTT.

The V and J genes are TRBV19 and TRBJ2-7; unclear D gene. Trimming cost V 3 bases and J 2 bases, with 11 bases left between them. This CDR3 is built from 14 residues. In germline, CDR1 is LNHDA, CDR2 SQIVND (reference sequence). In DNA form, the CDR3 reads TGTGCCAGTAGTATGGTAAGCCAGCCCTACGAGCAGTACTTC. Translated, it gives CASSMVSQPYEQYF.

This chain uses TRBV6-4 with TRBJ1-5, with a tentative D call TRBD1 (6 bases). The CDR3 totals 19 residues. The V and J ends lost 0 bases and 1 base respectively, with 19 bases between them. Germline loops: CDR1 MRHNA, CDR2 SNTAGT. CDR3 residues: CASSDSGGQYLGSNQPQHF. The CDR3 DNA follows: TGTGCCAGCAGTGACTCAGGGGGGCAGTATCTAGGAAGCAATCAGCCCCAGCATTTT.

The chain couples TRBV18 to TRBJ2-1; 7 nucleotides agree with TRBD2. V lost 1 base to trimming and J lost 1 base; unmatched junction nucleotides: 4. The CDR3 is 16 residues long. CDR1 and CDR2 (germline): KGHSH, LQKENI. The CDR3 region has the DNA TGTGCCAGCTCACCACGTTCGGGGGGTTCCTACAATGAGCAGTTCTTC. This translates into CASSPRSGGSYNEQFF. Looking up the rest from reference TRBV18 and TRBJ2-1 gives the full variable domain: NAGVMQNPRHLVRRRGQEARLRCSPMKGHSHVYWYRQLPEEGLKFMVYLQKENIIDESGMPKERFSAEFPKEGPSILRIQQVVRGDSAAYFCASSPRSGGSYNEQFFGPGTRLTVL.

This clone was detected once. The CDR3: CASSQEQVWGLSYGYTF. The CDR3 coding sequence is TGTGCCAGCAGCCAAGAACAGGTTTGGGGTTTGTCTTATGGCTACACCTTC. The chain links TRBV3-1 (or the pseudogene TRBV3-2) to TRBJ1-2; D is perhaps TRBD1 (5 bases). Germline lookup yields CDR1 LGHDT and CDR2 YNNKEL (reference sequence). The CDR3 is 17 residues long. Between the trimmed V and J ends, which lost 0 bases and 5 bases, there was a span of 19 bases.

This chain links TRBV7-9 with TRBJ2-1; D possibly corresponds to TRBD1 (5 bases). Deletions cut 5 bases from V and 4 bases from J, with 9 bases between. Per the germline V gene, CDR1 is SEHNR and CDR2 is FQNEAQ (reference sequence). The CDR3 is 13 amino acids. In DNA, the CDR3 is TGTGCCAGCAGCGTTAGGGGTTACAATGAGCAGTTCTTC. Translating gives CASSVRGYNEQFF.

This clone was picked up one time. This chain uses TRBV7-2 with TRBJ1-1; perhaps TRBD1 as D (5 bases). The CDR3 spans 13 residues. V was trimmed by 0 bases and J by 7 bases, leaving 9 bases between them. Germline CDR1 and CDR2: SGHTA and FQGNSA. In nucleotides, the CDR3 is TGTGCCAGCAGCTTAGCGTACAGGATTGAAGCTTTCTTT. This gives the protein CASSLAYRIEAFF.

This clone was found a few times. The V gene is TRBV2, the J gene TRBJ1-5; D unresolved. This CDR3 region has 15 residues. Germline CDR1 is SNHLY and CDR2 is FYNNEI. V was trimmed by 0 bases and J by 1 base, leaving 7 bases between them. CDR3 sequence (DNA): TGTGCCAGCAGTGAAGCCAGGATAAGCAATCAGCCCCAGCATTTT. Its protein product is CASSEARISNQPQHF. Using reference TRBV2 and TRBJ1-5 for the parts outside the CDR3, the full variable domain is EPEVTQTPSHQVTQMGQEVILRCVPISNHLYFYWYRQILGQKVEFLVSFYNNEISEKSEIFDDQFSVERPDGSNFTLKIRSTKLEDSAMYFCASSEARISNQPQHFGDGTRLSIL.

This chain connects TRBV5-4 to TRBJ1-6; the D gene is possibly TRBD1 (5 bases). This CDR3 spans 17 amino acids. CDR1 is SGHNT, CDR2 YYREEE, per germline (reference sequence). V was pared by 0 bases and J by 6 bases, with 16 bases between. For the CDR3, the DNA is TGTGCCAGCAGCTTGGCGCCTTCACGGGGCATTAATTCACCCCTCCACTTT. Translation: CASSLAPSRGINSPLHF.

The genes are TRBV12-3 or TRBV12-4 and TRBJ1-1; no clear D. Trimming took 3 bases from V and 8 from J, leaving 10 bases between them. The CDR3 is 12 amino acids. CDR3 DNA sequence: TGTGCCAGCAGTTTCTACACGCAAGAAGCTTTCTTT. Residues: CASSFYTQEAFF.

The rearrangement links TRBV3-1 (or the pseudogene TRBV3-2) to TRBJ1-4; no firm D call. Deletions cut 6 bases from V and 0 bases from J, with 5 bases between. This CDR3 has 13 residues. Germline values: CDR1 LGHDT, CDR2 YNNKEL (reference sequence). CDR3 bases: TGTGCCAGCAGGCGTGCAACTAATGAAAAACTGTTTTTT. Residues: CASRRATNEKLFF.

The rearrangement uses TRBV29-1 and TRBJ1-2; 7 bases match TRBD1. This CDR3 has 12 amino acids. Looked up from germline, CDR1 is SQVTM and CDR2 is ANQGSEA. The trim removed 5 bases at V and 4 bases at J, leaving 4 bases unmatched. The DNA of the CDR3 is TGCAGCGTTCAGGAGGGGGCCTATGGCTACACCTTC. Translation gives CSVQEGAYGYTF.

The V call is TRBV4-1, the J call TRBJ2-5; 9 positions match TRBD1. The CDR3 runs to 17 residues. Germline CDR1 and CDR2: MGHRA and YSYEKL. V lost 3 bases, J lost 6 bases, and 14 bases stayed unmatched. CDR3 nucleotides: TGCGCCAGCAGCCAGACCCTCGGACAGGGGATTGTAAAGACCCAGTACTTC. Residues: CASSQTLGQGIVKTQYF.